These 29 T cell receptor beta chains were sequenced from one sample in a study of CD8 T cells in Susac syndrome. RNA was extracted with the RNeasy kit, and a quantity of about 0.45 to 1 ug was reverse transcribed using random hexamers. MiXCR, run by TCRdb on the immunoSEQ multiplex PCR reads, gives a single entry per CDR3 protein. The table shows approximately 74,000 distinct CDR3 sequences, with over 85% occurring only once. Sequencing input: CD8+ T cells from PBMCs. The receptor source for this set is a human donor with Susac syndrome.

This clonotype showed up just once. The chain's CDR3 is CASSDGTSADTQYF. The CDR3 bases are TGTGCCAGCAGTGACGGGACTAGCGCAGATACGCAGTATTTT. The chain is built from TRBV6-4 and TRBJ2-3; TRBD2 agrees at 10 bases. Per the germline V gene, CDR1 is MRHNA and CDR2 is SNTAGT. The CDR3 contains 14 residues. V was pared by 2 bases and J by 4 bases, with 0 bases of the junction left unmatched.

The CDR3: CASSQEVVGGTRETQYF. The CDR3 DNA reads TGTGCCAGCAGCCAAGAGGTAGTGGGAGGAACTCGAGAGACCCAGTACTTC. The chain uses TRBV3-1 and TRBJ2-5, with TRBD2 as a possible D gene (6 bases). Trimming cost V 0 bases and J 4 bases, with 18 bases left between them. Germline V lookup: CDR1 LGHDT, CDR2 YNNKEL (reference sequence). This CDR3 comprises 17 residues.

V gene TRBV12-3 or TRBV12-4 combines with J gene TRBJ2-5, with D tentatively TRBD1 (5 bases). The CDR3 loop spans 13 amino acids. The V gene lost 5 bases and the J gene lost 3 bases, with 10 bases spanning the gap. CDR3 DNA sequence: TGTGCCAGCAGTGACAGTTTGGAAGAGACCCAGTACTTC. Translating gives CASSDSLEETQYF.

This clonotype has only one observation. The rearrangement uses TRBV15 and TRBJ2-3; TRBD2 might be the D (5 bases). The CDR3 contains 14 residues. V lost 0 bases and J lost 8, with 12 bases in between. Germline CDR1 LNHNV, CDR2 YYDKDF (reference sequence). The CDR3 DNA follows: TGTGCCACCAGCAGAGACCCCCCGGAGGTTACGCAGTATTTT. This gives the protein CATSRDPPEVTQYF.

This chain links TRBV29-1 with TRBJ2-2; no clear D gene. V was pared by 4 bases and J by 5 bases, with 8 bases between. Germline V gene sequence: CDR1 SQVTM, CDR2 ANQGSEA. The CDR3 is 12 amino acids. The DNA of the CDR3 is TGCAGCGTTGTTGCTCCTACCGGGGAGCTGTTTTTT. Its translation: CSVVAPTGELFF.

This clonotype appeared a single time. The J gene is TRBJ2-1, the V gene TRBV27; 7 bases align to TRBD1. This CDR3 comprises 14 residues. The V segment lost 7 bases and the J segment 6 bases; nucleotides outside the gene matches: 9. Germline lookup yields CDR1 MNHEY and CDR2 SMNVEV (reference sequence). The CDR3 loop is CASIPPGQTNEQFF. In nucleotides, the CDR3 is TGTGCCAGCATACCGCCGGGACAGACCAATGAGCAGTTCTTC.

The chain's CDR3 is CASSFQTGPYEQYF. CDR3 coding DNA: TGTGCCAGCAGCTTCCAGACTGGACCCTACGAGCAGTACTTC. The V and J genes are TRBV5-6 and TRBJ2-7, with D uncertain. V was trimmed by 2 bases and J by 2 bases, leaving 11 bases between them. Germline V gene sequence: CDR1 SGHDT, CDR2 YYEEEE. This CDR3 spans 14 amino acids.

The CDR3 is CASSPNSNEQFF. Here the CDR3 DNA reads TGTGCCAGCAGCCCCAACTCCAATGAGCAGTTCTTC. The chain uses TRBV13 and TRBJ2-1; D uncertain. This CDR3 comprises 12 residues. Trimming left V 5 bases short and J 6 bases short, with 8 bases between. CDR1 and CDR2 from the germline V gene are PRHDT and FYEKMQ (reference sequence).

The J gene is TRBJ2-1, the V gene TRBV12-3 or TRBV12-4; 8 bases are a match to TRBD2. Trimming at V came to 7 bases and at J to 10 bases, leaving 12 bases not matched to a gene. This CDR3 has 14 amino acids. Here the CDR3 DNA reads TGTGCCAGCAATTTGGTTACCGGGGGGGAGGAGCAGTTCTTC. Its translation is CASNLVTGGEEQFF.

The chain is built from TRBV10-2 and TRBJ2-1, with D uncertain. V lost 6 bases and J lost 2, with 5 bases in between. CDR1 WSHSY and CDR2 SAAADI come from the germline V gene. The CDR3 is made up of 12 amino acids. The CDR3 coding sequence is TGCGCCAGCAGAGACCCCTACAATGAGCAGTTCTTC. The encoded protein is CASRDPYNEQFF.

The CDR3 loop is CASSKISYEQYF. CDR3 coding DNA: TGTGCCAGCAGTAAAATTAGCTACGAGCAGTACTTC. This chain uses TRBV12-3 or TRBV12-4 with TRBJ2-7; D ambiguous. This CDR3 region has 12 residues. V lost 5 bases and J 3 bases, leaving 8 bases between the germline ends.

The rearrangement links TRBV29-1 to TRBJ1-2; a weak D match, TRBD1 (5 bases). The CDR3 totals 11 residues. The V end was cut by 4 bases, the J end by 4 bases, with 7 bases between. Germline values: CDR1 SQVTM, CDR2 ANQGSEA. CDR3 loop: CSVAGTYGYTF. CDR3 in DNA: TGCAGCGTTGCAGGGACCTATGGCTACACCTTC.

This chain joins TRBV12-3 or TRBV12-4 and TRBJ2-7; 7 bases map to TRBD2. V shed 6 bases and J 3 bases; nucleotides not matched to a gene: 8. The CDR3 contains 14 residues. The DNA of the CDR3 is TGTGCCAGCAGCCCTCCCGCGGGGGTCTACGAGCAGTACTTC. Translating gives CASSPPAGVYEQYF.

The chain recombines TRBV6-5 with TRBJ2-1; D is ambiguous. V lost 4 bases and J lost 6, with 13 bases in between. Germline V gives CDR1 MNHEY, CDR2 SVGAGI. The CDR3 is 14 residues long. This chain's CDR3 is CASSFGSPSNEQFF. CDR3 nucleotide sequence: TGTGCCAGCAGTTTCGGGTCTCCCAGCAATGAGCAGTTCTTC.

This clonotype came up once. The conserved final phenylalanine or tryptophan is absent from the CDR3, which likely points to a read error. The V call is TRBV3-1, the J call TRBJ2-3, with TRBD2 matching over 10 bases. The germline V gene has CDR1 LGHDT and CDR2 YNNKEL (reference sequence). CDR3 length equals 15 residues. The V segment lost 3 bases and the J segment 5 bases; nucleotides outside the gene matches: 5. The CDR3 sequence: CASSQSGRAEDTQYS. Here the CDR3 DNA reads TGTGCCAGCAGCCAGAGCGGGAGGGCCGAAGATACGCAGTATTCT.

This clonotype was observed a single time. The genes are TRBV27 and TRBJ1-5; D is uncertain. Trimming cost V 2 bases and J 2 bases, with 10 bases left between them. The CDR3 contains 15 residues. Germline V gene lookup returns CDR1 MNHEY and CDR2 SMNVEV (reference sequence). Written as DNA, the CDR3 is TGTGCCAGCAGTTTAGGAGGGTCCGGCAATCAGCCCCAGCATTTT. This gives the protein CASSLGGSGNQPQHF.

This clonotype showed up just once. V gene TRBV12-3 or TRBV12-4 combines with J gene TRBJ1-2, with TRBD1 as a possible D gene (6 bases). CDR3 length: 13 residues. The V end lost 6 bases, the J end lost 3 bases, and 11 bases lay between the germline ends. CDR3 nucleotide sequence: TGTGCCAGCAGCCTAACAGGGTACTATGGCTACACCTTC. It yields the protein CASSLTGYYGYTF.

V gene TRBV19 combines with J gene TRBJ2-7; D is perhaps TRBD2 (5 bases). V gave up 6 bases and J gave up 1 base, with 19 bases separating them. This CDR3 has 16 residues. The V gene's germline CDR1 is LNHDA and CDR2 SQIVND (reference sequence). The CDR3 loop reads CASSADEKGRSYEQYF. In DNA, the CDR3 is TGTGCCAGTAGCGCCGACGAGAAAGGGAGATCCTACGAGCAGTACTTC. Based on the CDR3 plus reference TRBV19 and TRBJ2-7, the full variable domain is DGGITQSPKYLFRKEGQNVTLSCEQNLNHDAMYWYRQDPGQGLRLIYYSQIVNDFQKGDIAEGYSVSREKKESFPLTVTSAQKNPTAFYLCASSADEKGRSYEQYFGPGTRLTVT.

The V and J genes are TRBV27 and TRBJ2-2; D remains ambiguous. The CDR3 has 13 residues. Germline CDR1 MNHEY, CDR2 SMNVEV (reference sequence). Trimming pared 0 bases from V and 3 bases from J, leaving 2 bases between. CDR3 protein: CASSLSYTGELFF. CDR3 DNA: TGTGCCAGCAGTTTATCGTACACCGGGGAGCTGTTTTTT.

V usage is TRBV29-1 and J usage is TRBJ1-2; TRBD1 agrees at 10 bases. V lost 3 bases to trimming and J lost 1 base; unmatched junction nucleotides: 2. The CDR3 runs to 14 residues. Per the germline V gene, CDR1 is SQVTM and CDR2 is ANQGSEA. CDR3 DNA: TGCAGCGTTGATGGGACAGGGGTTAACTATGGCTACACCTTC. It encodes CSVDGTGVNYGYTF. The whole variable domain, remainder taken from reference TRBV29-1 and TRBJ1-2, is SAVISQKPSRDICQRGTSLTIQCQVDSQVTMMFWYRQQPGQSLTLIATANQGSEATYESGFVIDKFPISRPNLTFSTLTVSNMSPEDSSIYLCSVDGTGVNYGYTFGSGTRLTVV.

This chain links TRBV4-3 with TRBJ2-7; 8 bases are a match to TRBD2. CDR3 length: 16 amino acids. With 4 bases clipped from V and 5 bases from J, the junction kept 13 bases outside the gene matches. Germline CDR1 and CDR2: LGHNA and YSLEER. The CDR3 sequence is CASSLFTGGPKDEQYF. The CDR3, as DNA: TGCGCCAGCAGCCTATTCACGGGAGGGCCGAAAGACGAGCAGTACTTC.

The chain employs TRBV11-2 and TRBJ2-7; 7 nucleotides line up with TRBD1. Germline V CDR1 and CDR2: SGHAT, FQNNGV. V lost 5 bases to trimming and J lost 2 bases; unmatched junction nucleotides: 12. The CDR3 loop spans 16 amino acids. The CDR3, as DNA: TGTGCCAGCAGCCGCAACACAGGGGACAACGCCTACGAGCAGTACTTC. It yields the protein CASSRNTGDNAYEQYF.

The chain employs TRBV4-3 and TRBJ2-5, with TRBD2 matching 7 bases. The CDR3 runs 16 residues. Germline CDR1 and CDR2: LGHNA and YSLEER. The V gene end was trimmed by 4 bases and the J gene end by 3 bases; junction bases not matched to a gene: 11. Written as DNA, the CDR3 is TGCGCCAGCAGCCCCAGTAGCAGCGGGATAGAAGAGACCCAGTACTTC. Residues: CASSPSSSGIEETQYF.

This sequence joins TRBV5-4 and TRBJ2-7; 7 nucleotides match TRBD1. CDR3 size: 14 residues. V dropped 2 bases and J dropped 3; count of bases not matched to a gene: 5. CDR1 SGHNT and CDR2 YYREEE come from the germline V gene (reference sequence). CDR3 protein: CASSFGTDIYEQYF. CDR3 nucleotide sequence: TGTGCCAGCAGCTTCGGGACAGACATCTACGAGCAGTACTTC.

The chain links TRBV28 to TRBJ1-1; D not resolved. V was cut by 6 bases and J by 1 base, with 6 bases left in between. There are 12 residues in the CDR3. Germline-derived CDR1 and CDR2 are MDHEN and SYDVKM. The CDR3 is CASSWPNTEAFF. CDR3 DNA sequence: TGTGCCAGCAGCTGGCCGAACACTGAAGCTTTCTTT.

This clonotype was counted once. The rearrangement uses TRBV11-2 and TRBJ2-7, with TRBD1 matching 8 bases. J was trimmed by 4 bases and V by 5 bases; bases with no gene match: 10. Germline CDR1 is SGHAT and CDR2 is FQNNGV. CDR3 length equals 15 residues. The CDR3 loop reads CASSLTPQGAYEQYF. The CDR3 bases are TGTGCCAGCAGCCTTACGCCCCAGGGGGCATACGAGCAGTACTTC.

The V and J genes are TRBV6-4 and TRBJ2-7, with 8 bases fitting TRBD1. Germline trimming cut 3 bases from V and 2 bases from J; bases unmatched to any gene: 6. The CDR3 has 15 amino acids. Germline V CDR1 and CDR2: MRHNA, SNTAGT. CDR3 residues: CASSESMGQAYEQYF. CDR3 sequence (DNA): TGTGCCAGCAGTGAAAGTATGGGACAGGCCTACGAGCAGTACTTC.

This CDR3 is CAWSAGLAGGETQYF. The CDR3 DNA is TGTGCCTGGAGTGCTGGACTAGCGGGAGGGGAGACCCAGTACTTC. The chain recombines TRBV30 with TRBJ2-5, with 15 bases fitting TRBD2. The CDR3 has 15 amino acids. CDR1 GTSNPN and CDR2 SVGIG come from the germline V gene (reference sequence). The ends lost 1 base at V and 5 bases at J; junction bases unmatched: 2. The full variable domain, its missing parts supplied by reference TRBV30 and TRBJ2-5, is SQTIHQWPATLVQPVGSPLSLECTVEGTSNPNLYWYRQAAGRGLQLLFYSVGIGQISSEVPQNLSASRPQDRQFILSSKKLLLSDSGFYLCAWSAGLAGGETQYFGPGTRLLVL.

The chain employs TRBV12-5 and TRBJ2-7; D remains ambiguous. Trimming removed 1 base at V and 2 bases at J, with 6 bases between. This CDR3 has 13 residues. From germline, CDR1 is LGHNT and CDR2 FRNRAP. DNA of the CDR3: TGTGCTAGTGGTTTGGCCGGAGCCTACGAGCAGTACTTC. Protein: CASGLAGAYEQYF.